These 9 T cell receptor beta chains came from one sample sequenced in a study of T cells expressing NK-cell markers. TCRdb re-analyzed the 5' RACE reads; it lists each CDR3 protein once, without DNA. This table holds around 550,000 distinct CDR3 sequences. The sequenced sample was blood T cells: a sorted CD56 or NKG2C T cell subset, CD4+ or CD8+ T cells, or bulk PBMC T cells (not recorded which). The receptors originated from a man between 18 and 35 years old in good health.

The chain is built from TRBV12-3 or TRBV12-4 and TRBJ1-5. This CDR3 has 17 amino acids. The CDR3 loop is CASSPEGQQGLGQPQHF.

V gene TRBV2 combines with J gene TRBJ1-6; TCRdb's D call of TRBD1 is untestable without DNA. The germline gives CDR1 SNHLY, CDR2 FYNNEI. This CDR3 comprises 14 residues. The chain's CDR3 is CASNLDGTNSPLHF.

This sequence joins TRBV18 and TRBJ2-3. This CDR3 has 14 amino acids. Per the germline V gene, CDR1 is KGHSH and CDR2 is LQKENI. CDR3 sequence reads: CASSPPSSTDTQYF.

This chain joins TRBV20-1 and TRBJ2-1; no DNA is available, so the TRBD1 call from TCRdb remains unchecked. Germline CDR1 DFQATT, CDR2 SNEGSKA (reference sequence). The CDR3 is 16 amino acids. CDR3 in amino acids: CSATLGRDRFYNEQFF.

The rearrangement uses TRBV7-6 and TRBJ2-3; the D gene TCRdb calls, TRBD2, cannot be checked with no DNA. CDR1 and CDR2 (germline): SGHVS, FNYEAQ. CDR3 size: 15 residues. The CDR3 loop is CASSLAGLPTDTQYF.

V and J are TRBV20-1 and TRBJ2-2; TCRdb names TRBD1, which stays unverified in the absence of DNA. Germline V gives CDR1 DFQATT, CDR2 SNEGSKA (reference sequence). The CDR3 spans 14 residues. The chain's CDR3 is CSARGTVGAGELFF.

V gene TRBV5-1 combines with J gene TRBJ2-1; without DNA, the TCRdb call of TRBD2 cannot be checked. The CDR3 loop spans 15 amino acids. Germline V lookup: CDR1 SGHRS, CDR2 YFSETQ. CDR3 sequence: CASSPTRGGLGEQFF. Full variable domain (rest looked up from reference TRBV5-1 and TRBJ2-1): KAGVTQTPRYLIKTRGQQVTLSCSPISGHRSVSWYQQTPGQGLQFLFEYFSETQRNKGNFPGRFSGRQFSNSRSEMNVSTLELGDSALYLCASSPTRGGLGEQFFGPGTRLTVL.

The genes are TRBV5-1 and TRBJ2-5; TCRdb gives TRBD2 as the D gene, but with no DNA this cannot be confirmed. This CDR3 is 15 amino acids long. Germline V gene lookup returns CDR1 SGHRS and CDR2 YFSETQ. CDR3 residues: CASSLERVGQETQYF.

The rearrangement links TRBV12-3 or TRBV12-4 to TRBJ2-2; TCRdb names TRBD1, which stays unverified in the absence of DNA. The CDR3 consists of 14 residues. The CDR3 region is CASSRDRGAGELFF.